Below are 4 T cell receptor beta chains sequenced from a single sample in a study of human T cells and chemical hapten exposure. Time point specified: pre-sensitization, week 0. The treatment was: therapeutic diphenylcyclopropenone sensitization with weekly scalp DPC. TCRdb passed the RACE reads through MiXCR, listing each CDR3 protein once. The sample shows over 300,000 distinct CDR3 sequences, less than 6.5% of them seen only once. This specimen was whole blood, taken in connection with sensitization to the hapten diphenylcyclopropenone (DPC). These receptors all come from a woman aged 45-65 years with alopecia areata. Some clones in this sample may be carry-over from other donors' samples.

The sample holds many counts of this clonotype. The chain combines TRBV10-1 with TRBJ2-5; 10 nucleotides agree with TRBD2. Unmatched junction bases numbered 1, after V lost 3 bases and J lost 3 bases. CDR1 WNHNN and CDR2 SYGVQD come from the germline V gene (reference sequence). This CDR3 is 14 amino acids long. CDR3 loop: CASSDGTSEETQYF. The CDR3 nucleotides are TGCGCCAGCAGTGATGGGACTAGCGAAGAGACCCAGTACTTC.

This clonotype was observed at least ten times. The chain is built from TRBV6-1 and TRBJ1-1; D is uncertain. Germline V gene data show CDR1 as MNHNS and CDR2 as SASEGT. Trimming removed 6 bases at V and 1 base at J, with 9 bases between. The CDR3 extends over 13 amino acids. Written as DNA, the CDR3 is TGTGCCAGCAGGGTCCACCCGAACACTGAAGCTTTCTTT. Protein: CASRVHPNTEAFF.

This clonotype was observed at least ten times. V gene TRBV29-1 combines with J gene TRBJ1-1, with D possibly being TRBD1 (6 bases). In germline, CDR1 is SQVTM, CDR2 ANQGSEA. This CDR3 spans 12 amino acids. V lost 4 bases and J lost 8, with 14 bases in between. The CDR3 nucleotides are TGCAGCGTTGCGGGGGGCGGAAGGGAAGCTTTCTTT. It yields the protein CSVAGGGREAFF.

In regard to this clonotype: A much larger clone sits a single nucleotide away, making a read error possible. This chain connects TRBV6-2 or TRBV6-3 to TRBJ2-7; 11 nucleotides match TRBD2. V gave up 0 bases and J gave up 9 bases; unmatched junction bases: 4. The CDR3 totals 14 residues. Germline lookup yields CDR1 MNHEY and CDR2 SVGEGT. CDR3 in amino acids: CASSYSSGRAAQYF. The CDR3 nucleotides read TGTGCCAGCAGTTACTCTAGCGGGAGGGCCGCGCAGTACTTC.